Following are 28 T cell receptor beta chains from one sample sequenced in a study of cytomegalovirus exposure and HLA in healthy donors. The PCR contained 60 Vbeta and 13 Jbeta primers. Sequencing was performed with immunoSEQ multiplex PCR; in TCRdb, only in-frame clones are kept and a portion is missing. The data show 95,000 to 100,000 clones, 60% to 80% seen once. Sequenced: PBMCs. These receptor sequences come from a female donor in good health and CMV-seronegative.

This clone occurred once. At one end the junction does not follow the germline gene, possibly because of a read error. V and J are TRBV18 and TRBJ2-5; 8 bases agree with TRBD2. The end of the DNA fits TRBJ2-7 better, so the J call may be wrong. The CDR3 length is 15 residues. Germline-derived CDR1 and CDR2 are KGHSH and LQKENI. CDR3 residues: CASSSLSGSSNEQYF. The CDR3 DNA is TGTGCCAGCTCGTCGTTGAGCGGGAGCTCCAACGAGCAGTACTTC.

This clone was recorded a few times. The genes are TRBV7-2 and TRBJ1-6; D might be TRBD1 (5 bases). The V and J ends lost 4 bases and 8 bases respectively, with 15 bases between them. The CDR3 extends over 15 amino acids. The germline V gene encodes CDR1 SGHTA and CDR2 FQGNSA. CDR3 in DNA: TGTGCCAGCAGCTATTTTCAGGGCTCCGATTCACCCCTCCACTTT. Its protein product is CASSYFQGSDSPLHF.

The chain recombines TRBV30 with TRBJ2-4, with D perhaps matching TRBD1 (5 bases). Trimming shortened V by 0 bases and J by 2 bases, and 8 bases separated the two germline ends. CDR3 size: 14 residues. Germline lookup yields CDR1 GTSNPN and CDR2 SVGIG (reference sequence). The DNA of the CDR3 is TGTGCCTGGAGTGTCCAGGGTTCCAAAAACATTCAGTACTTC. It yields the protein CAWSVQGSKNIQYF.

The chain employs TRBV27 and TRBJ2-7; TRBD1 matches 8 bases. Germline loops: CDR1 MNHEY, CDR2 SMNVEV (reference sequence). The CDR3 extends over 15 amino acids. V shed 3 bases, J shed 2 bases, and the junction held 6 bases outside the gene matches. The CDR3 nucleotides are TGTGCCAGCAGTTTGGACAGGGCCTTGCCCTACGAGCAGTACTTC. Residues: CASSLDRALPYEQYF.

The V call is TRBV7-9, the J call TRBJ1-1; a weak D match, TRBD1 (6 bases). There are 14 residues in the CDR3. Germline V gene sequence: CDR1 SEHNR, CDR2 FQNEAQ (reference sequence). The V gene lost 5 bases and the J gene lost 6 bases, with 16 bases spanning the gap. Here the CDR3 DNA reads TGTGCCAGCAGCCTACAGGGTTCGGAGGCTGAAGCTTTCTTT. Its translation is CASSLQGSEAEAFF.

The chain recombines TRBV7-9 with TRBJ1-4, with 8 bases aligning to TRBD1. V shed 3 bases and J 6 bases; nucleotides not matched to a gene: 18. The length of the CDR3 is 19 residues. CDR1 and CDR2 (germline): SEHNR, FQNEAQ (reference sequence). The CDR3 DNA reads as TGTGCCAGCAGCTTTCGACCAGCCGGGACAGGAGGCCAGTATGAAAAACTGTTTTTT. Translated: CASSFRPAGTGGQYEKLFF.

This clone has a single count. This chain links TRBV18 with TRBJ1-2; 10 nucleotides agree with TRBD1. The CDR3 spans 16 residues. Trimming took 0 bases from V and 3 from J; bases not matched to a gene: 4. Germline CDR1 is KGHSH and CDR2 is LQKENI. The CDR3 DNA reads as TGTGCCAGCTCACCACCGGGACAGGGGAACGACTATGGCTACACCTTC. This sequence encodes CASSPPGQGNDYGYTF.

This clone has a handful of counts. This rearrangement joins TRBV28 to TRBJ1-2; no clear D gene. Germline V lookup: CDR1 MDHEN, CDR2 SYDVKM. Trimming took 5 bases from V and 4 from J, leaving 14 bases between them. CDR3 length equals 14 residues. The CDR3 is CASSRPGSSYGYTF. DNA of the CDR3: TGTGCCAGCAGTCGCCCCGGGAGTTCCTATGGCTACACCTTC.

This chain connects TRBV2 to TRBJ1-5; D is possibly TRBD1 (6 bases). Germline V gives CDR1 SNHLY, CDR2 FYNNEI. CDR3 length: 14 residues. The V end was cut by 6 bases, the J end by 3 bases, with 12 bases between. The CDR3 spells CASSLGGLNQPQHF. Written as DNA, the CDR3 is TGTGCCAGCAGCTTGGGGGGGCTCAATCAGCCCCAGCATTTT.

Notes on this clone: This specimen includes other DNA sequences encoding the same CDR3. V is TRBV5-5 and J is TRBJ1-2; D perhaps matches TRBD1 (6 bases). Deletions cut 3 bases from V and 2 bases from J, with 20 bases between. The CDR3 extends over 17 amino acids. CDR1 and CDR2 from the germline V gene are SGHKS and YYEKEE (reference sequence). The CDR3: CASSWTRGELKNYGYTF. DNA for the CDR3: TGTGCCAGCAGCTGGACCAGGGGAGAACTTAAGAACTATGGCTACACCTTC.

V is TRBV7-3 and J is TRBJ1-1, with TRBD1 matching 9 bases. V was clipped by 8 bases and J by 2 bases; unmatched bases: 9. Germline CDR1 SGHTA, CDR2 FQGTGA. The CDR3 is 15 amino acids. CDR3 in amino acids: CASPTRGQGNTEAFF. As DNA, the CDR3 is TGTGCCAGCCCTACGCGGGGACAGGGTAACACTGAAGCTTTCTTT.

The CDR3 DNA reads as TGTGCCAGCAGCCCCCAGACAGGGCCTTACAATGAGCAGTTCTTC. The encoded protein is CASSPQTGPYNEQFF. V usage is TRBV7-3 and J usage is TRBJ2-1; 7 bases align to TRBD1. Germline-derived CDR1 and CDR2 are SGHTA and FQGTGA. V lost 5 bases to trimming and J lost 4 bases; unmatched junction nucleotides: 8. The CDR3 length is 15 residues. Based on the CDR3 plus reference TRBV7-3 and TRBJ2-1, the full variable domain is GAGVSQTPSNKVTEKGKYVELRCDPISGHTALYWYRQSLGQGPEFLIYFQGTGAADDSGLPNDRFFAVRPEGSVSTLKIQRTERGDSAVYLCASSPQTGPYNEQFFGPGTRLTVL.

This clone was seen a single time. V and J are TRBV29-1 and TRBJ2-3; TRBD2 agrees at 8 bases. Germline loops: CDR1 SQVTM, CDR2 ANQGSEA. With 5 bases clipped from V and 0 bases from J, the junction kept 4 bases outside the gene matches. The CDR3 consists of 14 residues. The CDR3 DNA is TGCAGCGTTACTAGCGGAATTAGCACAGATACGCAGTATTTT. Its protein is CSVTSGISTDTQYF.

The chain has TRBV15 and TRBJ2-3; a possible D gene is TRBD1 (6 bases). This CDR3 comprises 14 residues. Per the germline V gene, CDR1 is LNHNV and CDR2 is YYDKDF (reference sequence). The V gene lost 0 bases and the J gene lost 5 bases, with 9 bases spanning the gap. The CDR3 loop reads CATSRDRTVDTQYF. Written as DNA, the CDR3 is TGTGCCACCAGCAGAGACCGGACAGTAGATACGCAGTATTTT.

The genes are TRBV2 and TRBJ1-2; 8 positions match TRBD1. The CDR3 runs 14 residues. Germline V gene lookup returns CDR1 SNHLY and CDR2 FYNNEI. V shed 6 bases and J 4 bases; nucleotides not matched to a gene: 7. CDR3 DNA: TGTGCCAGCAGATTGGGACAGGCAGCCTATGGCTACACCTTC. Amino acid sequence: CASRLGQAAYGYTF.

This clone was detected only a few times. The rearrangement joins TRBV7-3 to TRBJ1-5, with D maybe TRBD1 (6 bases). Trimming took 3 bases from V and 3 from J, leaving 9 bases between them. The CDR3 loop spans 14 amino acids. The germline V gene encodes CDR1 SGHTA and CDR2 FQGTGA. Here the CDR3 DNA reads TGTGCCAGCAGCTTCCCAGGGGACAATCAGCCCCAGCATTTT. Protein: CASSFPGDNQPQHF.

This clone was picked up a small number of times. The J gene is TRBJ2-5, the V gene TRBV4-1, with a weak D call TRBD1 (6 bases). The V and J ends lost 7 bases and 1 base respectively, with 16 bases between them. The CDR3 sequence is 15 residues long. From germline, CDR1 is MGHRA and CDR2 YSYEKL. The DNA for the CDR3 is TGCGCCAGCATCTCACAGGGAATGCCCCAAGAGACCCAGTACTTC. Its protein product is CASISQGMPQETQYF.

The J gene is TRBJ1-3, the V gene TRBV7-9, with 7 bases lining up with TRBD1. The CDR3 sequence is 18 residues long. Germline V lookup: CDR1 SEHNR, CDR2 FQNEAQ (reference sequence). V shed 7 bases, J shed 0 bases, and the junction held 15 bases outside the gene matches. In DNA, the CDR3 is TGTGCCAGCATCCAATTGGGACAGATAATTTACTCTGGAAACACCATATATTTT. Its translation: CASIQLGQIIYSGNTIYF.

The V and J genes are TRBV11-1 and TRBJ2-7, with TRBD1 identical over 9 bases. CDR3 size: 15 residues. Germline CDR1 is SGHAT and CDR2 is FQDESV (reference sequence). The trim removed 5 bases at V and 0 bases at J, leaving 5 bases unmatched. The CDR3 coding sequence is TGTGCCAGCAGCGCCCGGGACAGGGACTCCTACGAGCAGTACTTC. Encoded protein: CASSARDRDSYEQYF. The variable domain in full, with the rest retrieved from reference TRBV11-1 and TRBJ2-7, is EAEVAQSPRYKITEKSQAVAFWCDPISGHATLYWYRQILGQGPELLVQFQDESVVDDSQLPKDRFSAERLKGVDSTLKIQPAELGDSAMYLCASSARDRDSYEQYFGPGTRLTVT.

The J gene is TRBJ2-7, the V gene TRBV5-4; 15 nucleotides agree with TRBD2. The CDR3 sequence is 14 residues long. Trimming removed 4 bases from V and 10 bases from J; junction bases left unmatched: 6. CDR1 is SGHNT and CDR2 is YYREEE in the germline V gene (reference sequence). Here the CDR3 reads CASSTGLAGGVQYF. The CDR3 region has the DNA TGTGCCAGCAGCACCGGACTAGCGGGAGGGGTTCAGTACTTC. Looking up the rest from reference TRBV5-4 and TRBJ2-7 gives the full variable domain: ETGVTQSPTHLIKTRGQQVTLRCSSQSGHNTVSWYQQALGQGPQFIFQYYREEENGRGNFPPRFSGLQFPNYSSELNVNALELDDSALYLCASSTGLAGGVQYFGPGTRLTVT.

V gene TRBV28 combines with J gene TRBJ1-2; no firm D call. This CDR3 is built from 14 residues. Trimming stripped 4 bases from V and 0 bases from J, with 9 bases between. CDR1 is MDHEN and CDR2 is SYDVKM in the germline V gene. In DNA form, the CDR3 reads TGTGCCAGCAGTTACGAGGGCCCTAACTATGGCTACACCTTC. Its protein is CASSYEGPNYGYTF.

The CDR3 here is CASSDRLPGQSRGYTF. The CDR3 DNA sequence: TGTGCCAGCAGTGACCGGCTCCCGGGACAGTCTCGTGGCTACACCTTC. The V call is TRBV25-1, the J call TRBJ1-2; 7 bases match TRBD1. Germline trimming cut 3 bases from V and 7 bases from J; bases unmatched to any gene: 14. The CDR3 is 16 residues long. CDR1 and CDR2 (germline): MGHDK, SYGVNS.

The chain employs TRBV5-1 and TRBJ2-7, with 9 bases that match TRBD2. Germline CDR1 SGHRS, CDR2 YFSETQ. This CDR3 region has 18 residues. Trimming took 4 bases from V and 1 from J; bases not matched to a gene: 15. CDR3 residues: CASSPWELVTSGSYEQYF. In nucleotides, the CDR3 is TGCGCCAGCAGCCCCTGGGAGCTTGTGACTAGCGGATCCTACGAGCAGTACTTC.

The rearrangement joins TRBV5-4 to TRBJ2-7; 8 bases are shared with TRBD2. With V trimmed by 4 bases and J by 4 bases, 4 bases remained unmatched. CDR1 is SGHNT, CDR2 YYREEE, per germline (reference sequence). The CDR3 sequence is 13 residues long. The chain's CDR3 is CASSVGGRYEQYF. CDR3 in DNA: TGTGCCAGCAGCGTAGGCGGGAGGTACGAGCAGTACTTC.

The rearrangement links TRBV7-9 to TRBJ2-7; perhaps TRBD2 as D (6 bases). This CDR3 contains 13 residues. V was pared by 6 bases and J by 1 base, with 10 bases between. CDR1 is SEHNR, CDR2 FQNEAQ, per germline (reference sequence). CDR3 amino acids: CASRSAGSYEQYF. The CDR3 region has the DNA TGTGCCAGCAGATCAGCGGGTTCCTACGAGCAGTACTTC.

The V gene is TRBV6-5, the J gene TRBJ1-3; 7 bases are shared with TRBD1. The germline V gene has CDR1 MNHEY and CDR2 SVGAGI. J was trimmed by 0 bases and V by 0 bases; bases with no gene match: 2. This CDR3 contains 16 residues. Here the CDR3 DNA reads TGTGCCAGCAGTTACTCGGGGACAGCCTCTGGAAACACCATATATTTT. It is translated as CASSYSGTASGNTIYF.

The gene calls are TRBV19 and TRBJ1-6; 8 bases align to TRBD1. This CDR3 spans 16 amino acids. From germline, CDR1 is LNHDA and CDR2 SQIVND (reference sequence). V gave up 7 bases and J gave up 6 bases; unmatched junction bases: 11. The CDR3 is CASTSDRVFGNSPLHF. CDR3 sequence (DNA): TGTGCCAGTACCTCGGACAGGGTGTTTGGTAATTCACCCCTCCACTTT.

This clone showed up just once. This rearrangement joins TRBV9 to TRBJ1-3; TRBD1 matches at 10 bases. After removal of 0 bases from V and 4 bases from J, the junction contained 4 bases not matched to a gene. This CDR3 has 16 residues. CDR1 and CDR2 (germline): SGDLS, YYNGEE. As DNA, the CDR3 is TGTGCCAGCAGCGTAGAGGGACAGGGGTGGGGAAACACCATATATTTT. Translated: CASSVEGQGWGNTIYF.